The 25 T cell receptor beta chains in this list originate from one sample, sequenced in a study of OX40 agonist ivuxolimab in advanced cancers. Data came from immunoSEQ multiplex PCR; TCRdb stores just in-frame clones and leaves some out. The sample yields around 94,000 clones, under 95% seen once. The input for sequencing was CD4+ or CD8+ T cells sorted from blood, taken in a trial of the OX40 agonist ivuxolimab. The receptors shown here come from an adult with an advanced solid tumor such as melanoma, head and neck, liver or kidney cancer.

About this clone: A much larger clone differs by one base, so this may be a read error. This chain joins TRBV13 and TRBJ2-3; D not certain. The CDR3 totals 12 residues. The V and J ends lost 5 bases and 3 bases respectively, with 6 bases between them. Looked up from germline, CDR1 is PRHDT and CDR2 is FYEKMQ (reference sequence). The CDR3 sequence is CASSPQTDTQYF. The CDR3 DNA sequence: TGTGCCAGCAGCCCTCAGACAGATACGCAGTATTTT.

The V and J genes are TRBV28 and TRBJ2-5; the D gene is possibly TRBD2 (5 bases). Deletions cut 2 bases from V and 5 bases from J, with 9 bases between. CDR3 length equals 13 residues. Per the germline V gene, CDR1 is MDHEN and CDR2 is SYDVKM. CDR3 residues: CASSLRGFETQYF. Here the CDR3 DNA reads TGTGCCAGCAGTTTACGGGGTTTTGAGACCCAGTACTTC.

This chain uses TRBV6-5 with TRBJ2-1, with 7 bases that match TRBD2. Losses at the gene ends were 5 bases for V and 5 bases for J; bases not matched to a gene: 3. The CDR3 has 13 amino acids. Germline loops: CDR1 MNHEY, CDR2 SVGAGI. The CDR3 spells CASSPGGDNEQFF. The CDR3 DNA sequence: TGTGCCAGCAGTCCTGGGGGGGACAATGAGCAGTTCTTC.

This clone was recorded once. This chain uses TRBV7-6 with TRBJ2-7, with a possible D match to TRBD1 (6 bases). This CDR3 has 13 residues. Trimming removed 5 bases from V and 2 bases from J, with 10 bases in between. Per the germline V gene, CDR1 is SGHVS and CDR2 is FNYEAQ. DNA for the CDR3: TGTGCCAGCAGCCCCCGACAGGCCTACGAGCAGTACTTC. This gives the protein CASSPRQAYEQYF. Full variable domain (rest looked up from reference TRBV7-6 and TRBJ2-7): GAGVSQSPRYKVTKRGQDVALRCDPISGHVSLYWYRQALGQGPEFLTYFNYEAQQDKSGLPNDRFSAERPEGSISTLTIQRTEQRDSAMYRCASSPRQAYEQYFGPGTRLTVT.

The CDR3, as DNA: TGTGCCAGCAGCACTTCGGGACAGTCGCACGAGCAGTACTTC. It codes for CASSTSGQSHEQYF. This rearrangement joins TRBV11-3 to TRBJ2-7, with 7 nucleotides matching TRBD1. This CDR3 is built from 14 residues. CDR1 SGHNT and CDR2 YENEEA come from the germline V gene. Trimming took 5 bases from V and 5 from J; bases not matched to a gene: 9.

This clone occurred once. The chain recombines TRBV5-1 with TRBJ2-7; D possibly corresponds to TRBD1 (5 bases). The CDR3 loop spans 16 amino acids. Germline CDR1 is SGHRS and CDR2 is YFSETQ. Trimming removed 3 bases from V and 3 bases from J, with 19 bases in between. The DNA of the CDR3 is TGCGCCAGCAGCTCTTCCGACACGAATAGGGGCTACGAGCAGTACTTC. Its protein product is CASSSSDTNRGYEQYF.

CDR3 sequence: CASSYGDVYGYTF. The CDR3 coding sequence is TGTGCCAGCAGTTACGGCGACGTCTATGGCTACACCTTC. V usage is TRBV6-5 and J usage is TRBJ1-2, with unresolved D. The CDR3 has 13 amino acids. The germline V and J ends were trimmed by 2 bases and 4 bases, with 8 bases remaining between them. In germline, CDR1 is MNHEY, CDR2 SVGAGI.

The V call is TRBV27, the J call TRBJ2-7; 8 nucleotides match TRBD2. V lost 5 bases and J lost 3; bases outside the gene matches: 3. CDR3 length equals 13 residues. The germline V gene has CDR1 MNHEY and CDR2 SMNVEV (reference sequence). CDR3 DNA: TGTGCCAGCAGTAGCGGGGGAGGCTACGAGCAGTACTTC. Translating it yields CASSSGGGYEQYF.

This chain links TRBV27 with TRBJ1-5; D is perhaps TRBD1 (5 bases). Germline V gene data show CDR1 as MNHEY and CDR2 as SMNVEV (reference sequence). There are 13 residues in the CDR3. The germline V and J ends were trimmed by 4 bases and 9 bases, with 13 bases remaining between them. The CDR3 nucleotides are TGTGCCAGCAGTTCGACAGCCAATTGGCCCCAGCATTTT. It translates to CASSSTANWPQHF.

J is TRBJ1-1 and V is TRBV4-1; no definite D call. Trimming took 2 bases from V and 8 from J, leaving 12 bases between them. Looked up from germline, CDR1 is MGHRA and CDR2 is YSYEKL. This CDR3 contains 13 residues. CDR3 in amino acids: CASSQFLSAEAFF. DNA for the CDR3: TGCGCCAGCAGCCAATTTCTATCTGCGGAAGCTTTCTTT.

V usage is TRBV27 and J usage is TRBJ2-1; 8 bases match TRBD2. V dropped 7 bases and J dropped 4; count of bases not matched to a gene: 12. Germline CDR1 MNHEY, CDR2 SMNVEV (reference sequence). This CDR3 is 16 amino acids long. In DNA form, the CDR3 reads TGTGCCAGCACCCCGTGGCCTCGCGGGGGGTACAATGAGCAGTTCTTC. Translating gives CASTPWPRGGYNEQFF.

This clone was counted a single time. The CDR3 region has the DNA TGTGCCAGCAGCTTTCGGGCAGGGACTAACTATGGCTACACCTTC. It is translated as CASSFRAGTNYGYTF. The chain joins TRBV5-8 to TRBJ1-2; D perhaps matches TRBD1 (5 bases). Germline lookup yields CDR1 SGHTS and CDR2 YDEGEE. There are 15 residues in the CDR3. The ends were cut back, 2 bases at V and 0 bases at J, with 11 bases in the middle. Together with reference TRBV5-8 and TRBJ1-2, the CDR3 gives the full variable domain: EAGVTQSPTHLIKTRGQQATLRCSPISGHTSVYWYQQALGLGLQFLLWYDEGEERNRGNFPPRFSGRQFPNYSSELNVNALELEDSALYLCASSFRAGTNYGYTFGSGTRLTVV.

The V gene is TRBV9, the J gene TRBJ2-1; D call uncertain. The CDR3 has 14 amino acids. With 1 base removed from V and 6 bases from J, the gap between germline ends came to 11 bases. In germline, CDR1 is SGDLS, CDR2 YYNGEE. The CDR3 sequence: CASSVYRSGNEQFF. The CDR3 bases are TGTGCCAGCAGCGTATATAGGAGTGGCAATGAGCAGTTCTTC.

The chain has TRBV7-8 and TRBJ2-3; possible D gene TRBD2, 6 bases. From germline, CDR1 is SGHVS and CDR2 FQNEAQ. Trimming shortened V by 2 bases and J by 0 bases, and 9 bases separated the two germline ends. This CDR3 spans 15 amino acids. DNA for the CDR3: TGTGCCAGCAGCTTACTCGGGAGCAGCACAGATACGCAGTATTTT. This translates into CASSLLGSSTDTQYF.

The rearrangement uses TRBV2 and TRBJ1-1; D is uncertain. This CDR3 spans 13 amino acids. The germline V and J ends were trimmed by 7 bases and 0 bases, with 9 bases remaining between them. Germline values: CDR1 SNHLY, CDR2 FYNNEI. The CDR3 DNA follows: TGTGCCAGCAAGGGCAGATTGAACACTGAAGCTTTCTTT. The encoded protein is CASKGRLNTEAFF.

The V and J genes are TRBV9 and TRBJ1-2, with D perhaps matching TRBD1 (6 bases). From germline, CDR1 is SGDLS and CDR2 YYNGEE. CDR3 length equals 13 residues. Trimming shortened V by 3 bases and J by 7 bases, and 13 bases separated the two germline ends. The CDR3 DNA is TGTGCCAGCAGCGCCTTACAGGGAGCTGGCTACACCTTC. This sequence encodes CASSALQGAGYTF.

Here the CDR3 reads CASSVGGLTEAFF. The CDR3 region has the DNA TGTGCCAGCTCCGTCGGCGGCTTGACTGAAGCTTTCTTT. This sequence joins TRBV7-2 and TRBJ1-1; no clear D gene. This CDR3 has 13 amino acids. Germline assignment: CDR1 SGHTA and CDR2 FQGNSA. The V gene lost 8 bases and the J gene lost 5 bases, with 15 bases spanning the gap.

Only a few counts were recorded for this clone. The chain carries TRBV10-1 and TRBJ1-2; no definite D call. This CDR3 is 13 amino acids long. CDR1 and CDR2 from the germline V gene are WNHNN and SYGVQD (reference sequence). V was clipped by 3 bases and J by 3 bases, with 8 bases between them. CDR3 protein: CASSDRVDYGYTF. The CDR3 DNA reads as TGCGCCAGCAGTGACAGAGTGGACTATGGCTACACCTTC.

The chain recombines TRBV7-2 with TRBJ2-1; D unresolved. The CDR3 sequence is 11 residues long. V lost 4 bases to trimming and J lost 6 bases, with 4 bases between them. CDR1 and CDR2 (germline): SGHTA, FQGNSA. The CDR3 region has the DNA TGTGCCAGCAGCTCAACCAATGAGCAGTTCTTC. Translated, it gives CASSSTNEQFF.

This clone turned up a few times. The chain employs TRBV4-1 and TRBJ1-5, with D possibly matching TRBD1 (6 bases). This CDR3 is built from 15 residues. Looked up from germline, CDR1 is MGHRA and CDR2 is YSYEKL. Trimming pared 1 base from V and 3 bases from J, leaving 10 bases between. The chain's CDR3 is CASSQVPGANQPQHF. DNA of the CDR3: TGCGCCAGCAGCCAAGTCCCGGGGGCCAATCAGCCCCAGCATTTT.

The V call is TRBV27, the J call TRBJ2-7; 7 positions match TRBD2. The germline V gene encodes CDR1 MNHEY and CDR2 SMNVEV (reference sequence). The CDR3 has 11 amino acids. CDR3 in amino acids: CGAGTTYEQYF. For the CDR3, the DNA is TGTGGAGCGGGAACCACCTACGAGCAGTACTTC.

CDR3 DNA: TGCGCCAGCAGCTGGCCGGACAGGGAGGATGGGGACACTGAAGCTTTCTTT. This gives the protein CASSWPDREDGDTEAFF. V usage is TRBV5-1 and J usage is TRBJ1-1, with 8 bases aligning to TRBD1. CDR1 SGHRS and CDR2 YFSETQ come from the germline V gene. Germline trimming cut 3 bases from V and 3 bases from J; bases unmatched to any gene: 13. This CDR3 comprises 17 residues.

The CDR3 DNA is TGTGCCAGCAGCCAATTAGCGGGGAGCTCCTACGAGCAGTACTTC. Translation gives CASSQLAGSSYEQYF. The J gene is TRBJ2-7, the V gene TRBV4-2; 8 nucleotides line up with TRBD2. V lost 2 bases, J lost 0 bases, and 3 bases stayed unmatched. Per germline, CDR1 LGHNA and CDR2 YNFKEQ. The CDR3 has 15 amino acids.

V and J are TRBV4-1 and TRBJ1-2, with a weak D call TRBD1 (6 bases). Germline V lookup: CDR1 MGHRA, CDR2 YSYEKL. V lost 3 bases to trimming and J lost 7 bases, with 15 bases between them. The CDR3 is 14 residues long. The CDR3 region is CASSQQNRAGGYTF. CDR3 bases: TGCGCCAGCAGCCAGCAGAACAGGGCGGGTGGCTACACCTTC.

The chain employs TRBV23-1 and TRBJ2-2; 14 bases align to TRBD2. TRBV23-1 is annotated as an ORF whose role is uncertain. J lost 5 bases, V lost 6 bases, and 2 bases had no gene match. The CDR3 extends over 15 amino acids. The CDR3 spells CASRGTSGSTGELFF. DNA of the CDR3: TGCGCCAGCAGGGGGACTAGCGGGAGTACCGGGGAGCTGTTTTTT.